The T cell receptor beta chain described here comes from a study of beta chain features in type 1 diabetes. Across the study: All samples together contributed around 100,000,000 sorted cells for examination.

To note about this clone: Antigen unknown.

Sorted CD4+ subsets: naive, central memory, regulatory, stem cell-like memory (CD45RO/CCR7/CD25/CD127/CD95/CD27 panel). The study reverse transcribed the entire isolated RNA, so it sequenced expressed TCRB transcripts. Sequencing was performed with immunoSEQ multiplex PCR; in TCRdb, only in-frame clones are kept and a portion is missing. Found here are some 350,000 clones, around 10% of them singletons; the top ten hold about 0.63%. This CDR3 comprises 15 residues. Deletions cut 4 bases from V and 6 bases from J, with 19 bases between. Germline V gene sequence: CDR1 SQVTM, CDR2 ANQGSEA. Study-level results: Cells with high TCR expression could be over-represented by cDNA sequencing. Type 1 diabetes patients had moderately but significantly shorter TCRB CDR3s in all four CD4+ subsets.

The origin of this receptor is a man aged 30 to 45 with type 1 diabetes. The chain has TRBV29-1 and TRBJ2-1, with D tentatively TRBD2 (6 bases). What was sequenced was central memory CD4+ T cells from blood. CDR3 residues: CSVGWGLPLPNEQFF. The CDR3 DNA sequence: TGCAGCGTTGGATGGGGACTCCCACTCCCCAATGAGCAGTTCTTC.